This T cell receptor beta chain stems from a study of blood T cell repertoires in COVID-19. About the research overall: Spain, Italy and the United States supplied samples that represented acute and convalescent COVID-19. T cells, B-cell-depleted T cells, or PBMCs provided the cDNA or gDNA that served as material.

Per the original data handling: By means of reference gene primer amplification, nucleated cell counts were estimated. The repertoire was sequenced with immunoSEQ multiplex PCR; TCRdb's copy has only in-frame clones and lacks some. The V and J calls and the clone size are those of that table, but D and trimming were determined from the DNA. This table holds about 88,000 clones, about 82% found once. Germline V gene lookup returns CDR1 GTSNPN and CDR2 SVGIG (reference sequence). This CDR3 has 11 amino acids. V dropped 3 bases and J dropped 6 bases, with 9 bases sitting between them. V usage is TRBV30 and J usage is TRBJ2-7; TRBD1 might be the D (5 bases). The clonotype originates from a human donor in a cohort sampled during active COVID-19. The specimen sequenced was peripheral blood. The CDR3 reads CAWSAGFEQYF. The CDR3 nucleotides are TGTGCCTGGAGCGCAGGGTTCGAGCAGTACTTC.